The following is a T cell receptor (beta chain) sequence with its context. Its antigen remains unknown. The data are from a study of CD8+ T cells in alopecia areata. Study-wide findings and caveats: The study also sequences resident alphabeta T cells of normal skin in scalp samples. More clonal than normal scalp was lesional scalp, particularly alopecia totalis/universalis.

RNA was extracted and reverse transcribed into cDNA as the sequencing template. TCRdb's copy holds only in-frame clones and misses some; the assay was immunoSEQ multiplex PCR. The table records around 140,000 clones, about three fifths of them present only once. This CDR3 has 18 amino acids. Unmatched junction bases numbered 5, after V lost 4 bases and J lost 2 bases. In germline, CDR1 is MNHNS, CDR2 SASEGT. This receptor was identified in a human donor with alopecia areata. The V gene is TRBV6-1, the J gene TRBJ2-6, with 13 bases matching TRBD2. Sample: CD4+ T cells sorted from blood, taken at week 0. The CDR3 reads CASSVGLAGPAGANVLTF. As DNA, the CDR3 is TGTGCCAGCAGTGTGGGACTAGCGGGACCTGCTGGGGCCAACGTCCTGACTTTC.